The rows below give T cell receptor beta chains drawn from one sample of a study of beta chain features in type 1 diabetes. Data came from immunoSEQ multiplex PCR; TCRdb stores just in-frame clones and leaves some out. The data contain roughly 260,000 clones, roughly 20% of them singletons. Sequenced material: naive CD4+ T cells from blood. The receptors were gathered from a woman between 40 and 50 years old with type 1 diabetes. CDR3s include the opening cysteine and the closing phenylalanine or tryptophan. Fields, in order: clone size, J gene, V gene, D gene, CDR3 protein, CDR3 DNA. A D gene is named only where the DNA matches it firmly. Size is stated for part of the rows, as once, few or many counts, or as a class when the clone is expanded.

few	TRBJ1-1	TRBV5-4	.	CASSLALHSEAFF	TGTGCCAGCAGCTTGGCCTTGCATAGTGAAGCTTTCTTT
once	TRBJ1-2	TRBV5-4	.	CASNPVGNYGYTF	TGTGCCAGCAACCCGGTTGGTAACTATGGCTACACCTTC
few	TRBJ2-1	TRBV10-3	.	CAISGPYNEQFF	TGTGCCATCAGTGGTCCTTACAATGAGCAGTTCTTC
.	TRBJ1-2	TRBV5-1	.	CASSLGSHGVYGYTF	TGCGCCAGCAGCTTGGGATCCCACGGAGTCTATGGCTACACCTTC
few	TRBJ2-2	TRBV29-1	TRBD2	CSVRRASGNTGELFF	TGCAGCGTCCGAAGGGCTAGCGGGAACACCGGGGAGCTGTTTTTT
.	TRBJ2-5	TRBV7-2	TRBD1	CASSPGTAETQYF	TGTGCCAGCAGCCCGGGGACAGCAGAGACCCAGTACTTC
.	TRBJ2-5	TRBV30	TRBD1	CAWSLMTGSTETQYF	TGTGCCTGGAGCCTAATGACAGGGTCAACGGAGACCCAGTACTTC
few	TRBJ2-7	TRBV7-2	.	CASSTRQSYEQYF	TGTGCCAGCAGCACACGACAATCCTACGAGCAGTACTTC
.	TRBJ1-5	TRBV9	.	CASSGRDSNQPQHF	TGTGCCAGCAGCGGGAGGGATAGCAATCAGCCCCAGCATTTT
few	TRBJ1-1	TRBV29-1	TRBD1	CSVRQGIEAFF	TGCAGCGTTCGACAGGGGATAGAAGCTTTCTTT
few	TRBJ1-5	TRBV5-1	.	CASSPTGLNQPQHF	TGCGCCAGCAGCCCAACAGGGCTCAATCAGCCCCAGCATTTT
.	TRBJ2-1	TRBV11-2	TRBD2	CASSWGGVVANNEQFF	TGTGCCAGCAGCTGGGGGGGGGTAGTGGCAAACAATGAGCAGTTCTTC
.	TRBJ2-4	TRBV7-9	TRBD2	CASSLGGIDIQYF	TGTGCCAGCAGCTTGGGGGGGATAGACATTCAGTACTTC
few	TRBJ1-4	TRBV7-2	.	CASSLAIGRKVFF	TGTGCCAGCAGCTTAGCGATCGGCAGGAAAGTGTTTTTT
few	TRBJ1-6	TRBV2	TRBD1	CASSELGQGYNSPLHF	TGTGCCAGCAGTGAATTAGGACAGGGCTATAATTCACCCCTCCACTTT
few	TRBJ1-3	TRBV29-1	.	CSASYSLGGNTIYF	TGCAGCGCTTCCTATTCCCTCGGTGGAAACACCATATATTTT
.	TRBJ2-1	TRBV5-1	.	CASKVGRLINEQFF	TGCGCCAGCAAGGTGGGGCGGCTCATCAATGAGCAGTTCTTC
.	TRBJ2-2	TRBV30	.	CAWSELGGSNTGELFF	TGTGCCTGGAGTGAACTAGGGGGTTCTAACACCGGGGAGCTGTTTTTT
.	TRBJ2-1	TRBV7-2	TRBD2	CASSFGRGVGLAPDEQFF	TGTGCCAGCAGCTTCGGTAGGGGAGTGGGACTAGCCCCAGATGAGCAGTTCTTC
.	TRBJ2-5	TRBV7-2	.	CASSLEGGGETQYF	TGTGCCAGCAGCTTAGAGGGAGGAGGAGAGACCCAGTACTTC
.	TRBJ1-5	TRBV5-1	.	CASSPGPGEQPQHF	TGCGCCAGCAGCCCCGGGCCCGGGGAGCAGCCCCAGCATTTT
.	TRBJ1-6	TRBV4-1	TRBD1	CASTRQGGNSPLHF	TGCGCCAGCACCCGACAGGGAGGCAATTCACCCCTCCACTTT
few	TRBJ1-3	TRBV29-1	.	CSVGDWGDATSGNTIYF	TGCAGCGTTGGAGATTGGGGGGACGCGACCTCTGGAAACACCATATATTTT
.	TRBJ1-1	TRBV7-9	.	CASSLVPGTEAFF	TGTGCCAGCAGCTTAGTTCCCGGGACTGAAGCTTTCTTT
.	TRBJ2-4	TRBV11-2	.	CASSLDSLGIQYF	TGTGCCAGCAGCTTAGACTCTCTAGGCATTCAGTACTTC
.	TRBJ1-2	TRBV20-1	.	CSAPGPLDPTF	TGCAGTGCTCCTGGGCCCCTTGATCCCACCTTC
few	TRBJ1-1	TRBV28	.	CASSSGLHTEAFF	TGTGCCAGCAGTTCGGGACTTCACACTGAAGCTTTCTTT
few	TRBJ1-1	TRBV5-6	TRBD1	CASSSVGQGRTEAFF	TGTGCCAGCAGCTCCGTGGGACAGGGGAGGACTGAAGCTTTCTTT
few	TRBJ2-1	TRBV7-2	.	CASSLVVGEQFF	TGTGCCAGCAGCTTAGTTGTCGGTGAGCAGTTCTTC
.	TRBJ2-1	TRBV9	TRBD2	CASSVEARSGRASYNEQFF	TGTGCCAGCAGCGTAGAGGCCCGTAGCGGGAGGGCGTCCTACAATGAGCAGTTCTTC
.	TRBJ2-5	TRBV19	TRBD1	CASSQDRAETQYF	TGTGCCAGTAGCCAGGACAGGGCAGAGACCCAGTACTTC
.	TRBJ2-2	TRBV4-2	TRBD2	CASSQIKREVGELFF	TGTGCCAGCAGCCAAATTAAGCGGGAGGTGGGGGAGCTGTTTTTT
.	TRBJ1-2	TRBV2	TRBD1	CASRLQGDYGYTF	TGTGCCAGCAGATTACAGGGGGACTATGGCTACACCTTC
.	TRBJ2-1	TRBV18	TRBD1	CASSGWTGGGLSRQFF	TGTGCCAGCTCAGGTTGGACAGGGGGTGGGCTAAGCCGACAGTTCTTC
few	TRBJ2-1	TRBV25-1	TRBD1	CASSDPDRVGEQFF	TGTGCCAGCAGTGATCCGGACAGGGTCGGTGAGCAGTTCTTC
.	TRBJ1-2	TRBV2	TRBD1	CASGRDREAYGYTF	TGTGCCAGCGGCCGGGACAGGGAGGCCTATGGCTACACCTTC
.	TRBJ2-3	TRBV18	TRBD1	CASSLNSGQGAWDTQYF	TGTGCCAGCTCACTGAATTCCGGACAGGGGGCATGGGATACGCAGTATTTT
few	TRBJ1-2	TRBV4-1	TRBD1	CASSRDRAGGYTF	TGCGCCAGCAGCCGAGACAGGGCTGGTGGCTACACCTTC
.	TRBJ2-2	TRBV29-1	.	CSVKGVPGTGELFF	TGCAGCGTGAAAGGGGTCCCGGGCACCGGGGAGCTGTTTTTT
.	TRBJ2-3	TRBV5-4	.	CASSLFSLEDTQYF	TGTGCCAGCAGCTTGTTTTCCTTAGAAGATACGCAGTATTTT
few	TRBJ2-7	TRBV7-9	TRBD1	CASSLGGDRVYEQYF	TGTGCCAGCAGCTTAGGTGGGGACAGGGTTTACGAGCAGTACTTC
.	TRBJ1-4	TRBV7-2	.	CASSLLGTPGATNEKLFF	TGTGCCAGCAGCTTGTTAGGGACACCGGGTGCAACTAATGAAAAACTGTTTTTT
.	TRBJ1-2	TRBV6-5	TRBD1	CASRTGSGYGYTF	TGTGCCAGCAGGACAGGGAGCGGCTATGGCTACACCTTC
few	TRBJ2-1	TRBV5-1	.	CASSLRAGPAPAFF	TGCGCCAGCAGCTTGAGAGCGGGTCCAGCCCCAGCGTTCTTC
.	TRBJ1-2	TRBV29-1	.	CSVEDLAFNYGYTF	TGCAGCGTTGAAGATCTAGCGTTTAACTATGGCTACACCTTC
few	TRBJ1-1	TRBV19	.	CASIRTELNTEAFF	TGTGCCAGTATAAGGACAGAATTGAACACTGAAGCTTTCTTT
.	TRBJ1-1	TRBV4-1	.	CASSQSALGQGNTEAFF	TGCGCCAGCAGCCAATCTGCCCTAGGGCAGGGGAACACTGAAGCTTTCTTT
.	TRBJ1-2	TRBV6-5	TRBD1	CASTETGNYGYTF	TGTGCCAGCACCGAGACAGGGAACTATGGCTACACCTTC
few	TRBJ2-1	TRBV28	TRBD1	CASRYRDRHLNEQFF	TGTGCCAGCAGATACCGGGACAGGCACCTCAATGAGCAGTTCTTC
.	TRBJ2-4	TRBV29-1	TRBD2	CSVEVSGVGNIQYF	TGCAGCGTTGAAGTAAGCGGGGTGGGAAACATTCAGTACTTC
.	TRBJ2-2	TRBV9	TRBD2	CASNLAGGNTGELFF	TGTGCCAGCAACCTAGCGGGGGGAAACACCGGGGAGCTGTTTTTT
few	TRBJ1-4	TRBV4-1	.	CASSQLSLTNEKLFF	TGCGCCAGCAGCCAACTGTCTCTAACTAATGAAAAACTGTTTTTT
.	TRBJ1-1	TRBV30	.	CAWSVRRDGEPFF	TGTGCCTGGAGTGTACGAAGGGATGGGGAGCCTTTCTTT
few	TRBJ1-1	TRBV29-1	TRBD1	CSGETGGTEAFF	TGCAGCGGTGAGACAGGGGGCACTGAAGCTTTCTTT
.	TRBJ1-1	TRBV7-9	.	CASSYQAIGNTEAFF	TGTGCCAGCAGTTATCAGGCTATAGGGAACACTGAAGCTTTCTTT
.	TRBJ2-1	TRBV28	.	CASSLWASAHNEQFF	TGTGCCAGCAGTTTATGGGCTAGTGCCCACAATGAGCAGTTCTTC
few	TRBJ2-1	TRBV30	.	CAWTQDREGEQFF	TGTGCCTGGACCCAGGACAGGGAGGGTGAGCAGTTCTTC